The 32 T cell receptor beta chains below come from one sample, sequenced in a study of blood T cell repertoires in COVID-19. Data came from immunoSEQ multiplex PCR; TCRdb stores just in-frame clones and leaves some out. The sample holds about 83,000 clones; about 86% are singletons and the top ten take about a fifth. Sequenced material: peripheral blood. These receptors were taken from an elderly woman in a cohort sampled during active or convalescent COVID-19.

V is TRBV3-1 (or the pseudogene TRBV3-2) and J is TRBJ1-3; possible D gene TRBD1, 6 bases. CDR1 is LGHDT and CDR2 is YNNKEL in the germline V gene (reference sequence). The CDR3 covers 16 residues. Trimming took 4 bases from V and 0 from J, leaving 13 bases between them. CDR3 nucleotides: TGTGCCAGCAGCCCAACAGGGACGGACTCTGGAAACACCATATATTTT. It encodes CASSPTGTDSGNTIYF.

The rearrangement joins TRBV9 to TRBJ1-3, with a tentative D call TRBD1 (6 bases). V was shortened by 4 bases and J by 2 bases, with 13 bases between the two germline ends. Germline V CDR1 and CDR2: SGDLS, YYNGEE. This CDR3 is built from 15 residues. CDR3 residues: CASSPSGVTGNTIYF. For the CDR3, the DNA is TGTGCCAGCAGCCCCTCAGGGGTAACTGGAAACACCATATATTTT.

The chain employs TRBV6-5 and TRBJ2-7; 9 nucleotides match TRBD1. Germline lookup yields CDR1 MNHEY and CDR2 SVGAGI. The junction had 2 bases not matched to a gene; V was cut back by 7 bases and J by 4 bases. The CDR3 is 12 residues long. The CDR3 here is CASNRGLYEQYF. The DNA of the CDR3 is TGTGCCAGCAACAGGGGGCTTTACGAGCAGTACTTC.

The V call is TRBV6-6, the J call TRBJ2-2; possible D gene TRBD2, 6 bases. V lost 2 bases and J 1 base, leaving 8 bases between the germline ends. The CDR3 covers 15 residues. Germline loops: CDR1 MNHNY, CDR2 SVGAGI (reference sequence). CDR3 loop: CASSYGRENTGELFF. The DNA of the CDR3 is TGTGCCAGCAGTTACGGGCGGGAGAACACCGGGGAGCTGTTTTTT.

The chain recombines TRBV10-3 with TRBJ1-2, with 8 bases identical to TRBD1. The CDR3 sequence is 14 residues long. V was clipped by 3 bases and J by 5 bases; unmatched bases: 5. Germline CDR1 reads ENHRY; CDR2 reads SYGVKD. CDR3 loop: CAISDRGQGYGYTF. The CDR3 DNA reads as TGTGCCATCAGTGACCGAGGACAGGGATATGGCTACACCTTC.

The chain is built from TRBV29-1 and TRBJ2-6, with TRBD1 as a possible D gene (6 bases). This CDR3 has 14 residues. Trimming shortened V by 6 bases and J by 1 base, and 10 bases separated the two germline ends. Germline CDR1 reads SQVTM; CDR2 reads ANQGSEA. CDR3 loop: CSVRTVSGANVLTF. As DNA, the CDR3 is TGCAGCGTCCGGACAGTATCTGGGGCCAACGTCCTGACTTTC.

This clone was observed a single time. The V gene is TRBV10-3, the J gene TRBJ1-1; 10 positions match TRBD1. The trim removed 10 bases at V and 4 bases at J, leaving 3 bases unmatched. The CDR3 is made up of 12 amino acids. CDR1 is ENHRY and CDR2 is SYGVKD in the germline V gene. The CDR3 DNA sequence: TGTGCCACCCGGACAGGGGGCACTGAAGCTTTCTTT. Amino acids: CATRTGGTEAFF.

The sample holds one count of this clone. The chain combines TRBV9 with TRBJ2-7; TRBD2 agrees at 9 bases. The CDR3 covers 15 residues. The J segment lost 5 bases and the V segment lost 0 bases, leaving 6 bases of the junction unmatched. Germline CDR1 is SGDLS and CDR2 is YYNGEE. CDR3 in amino acids: CASSVDSGSSNEQYF. The CDR3 nucleotides are TGTGCCAGCAGCGTAGATAGCGGGAGTTCCAACGAGCAGTACTTC.

This clone occurred a few times. This chain uses TRBV2 with TRBJ1-2, with 7 positions matching TRBD1. The germline V gene has CDR1 SNHLY and CDR2 FYNNEI. Unmatched junction bases numbered 12, after V lost 4 bases and J lost 4 bases. CDR3 length: 16 amino acids. The CDR3 DNA reads TGTGCCAGCAGTGGCTCTATCAGGGGGACAAGCTATGGCTACACCTTC. Its translation: CASSGSIRGTSYGYTF.

The table lists this clone with a count of one. The chain has TRBV6-5 and TRBJ1-4; possibly TRBD1 for D (5 bases). This CDR3 has 15 amino acids. Looked up from germline, CDR1 is MNHEY and CDR2 is SVGAGI. With 0 bases removed from V and 4 bases from J, the gap between germline ends came to 9 bases. CDR3 sequence (DNA): TGTGCCAGCAGTTACTCGAGACAGCGTAATGAAAAACTGTTTTTT. It specifies CASSYSRQRNEKLFF.

The rearrangement links TRBV3-1 (or the pseudogene TRBV3-2) to TRBJ1-6; D unresolved. The CDR3 is made up of 18 amino acids. Germline V CDR1 and CDR2: LGHDT, YNNKEL (reference sequence). V was trimmed by 1 base and J by 0 bases, leaving 13 bases between them. The CDR3 loop is CASSQGRGVGSYNSPLHF. DNA for the CDR3: TGTGCCAGCAGCCAAGGCCGGGGAGTCGGCTCCTATAATTCACCCCTCCACTTT.

This rearrangement joins TRBV6-1 to TRBJ2-1; no clear D. CDR1 is MNHNS and CDR2 is SASEGT in the germline V gene. Trimming removed 2 bases from V and 6 bases from J, with 8 bases in between. The CDR3 extends over 13 amino acids. CDR3 in amino acids: CASSEMRPNEQFF. The CDR3 nucleotides are TGTGCCAGCAGTGAAATGCGTCCCAATGAGCAGTTCTTC.

The genes are TRBV5-4 and TRBJ1-2; the match to TRBD1 covers 8 bases. Germline V gene data show CDR1 as SGHNT and CDR2 as YYREEE (reference sequence). Trimming removed 4 bases from V and 0 bases from J; junction bases left unmatched: 11. The CDR3 runs to 17 residues. CDR3 coding DNA: TGTGCCAGCAGCCCTGGACAGGGCTGGGTATCTAACTATGGCTACACCTTC. The encoded protein is CASSPGQGWVSNYGYTF.

The chain carries TRBV7-2 and TRBJ2-3; no clear D gene. Germline V gives CDR1 SGHTA, CDR2 FQGNSA. The CDR3 is made up of 13 amino acids. V lost 4 bases to trimming and J lost 2 bases, with 7 bases between them. This CDR3 reads CASSSVFTDTQYF. The CDR3 nucleotides read TGTGCCAGCAGCTCCGTTTTCACAGATACGCAGTATTTT.

The chain recombines TRBV7-3 with TRBJ2-7; 9 bases are a match to TRBD1. V trimming: 4 bases; J trimming: 6 bases; junction bases outside the gene matches: 7. CDR1 is SGHTA, CDR2 FQGTGA, per germline. This CDR3 is 14 amino acids long. The CDR3 loop is CASSSPGQGGEQYF. CDR3 sequence (DNA): TGTGCCAGCAGCTCACCGGGACAGGGAGGCGAGCAGTACTTC. Filled out from reference TRBV7-3 and TRBJ2-7, the complete variable domain reads GAGVSQTPSNKVTEKGKYVELRCDPISGHTALYWYRQSLGQGPEFLIYFQGTGAADDSGLPNDRFFAVRPEGSVSTLKIQRTERGDSAVYLCASSSPGQGGEQYFGPGTRLTVT.

The CDR3 bases are TGTGCCAGCAGCACCACGGACAGGGACTATGGCTACACCTTC. This sequence encodes CASSTTDRDYGYTF. The chain is built from TRBV7-9 and TRBJ1-2; 8 bases align to TRBD1. V was pared by 5 bases and J by 3 bases, with 5 bases of the junction left unmatched. Germline lookup yields CDR1 SEHNR and CDR2 FQNEAQ (reference sequence). The CDR3 has 14 residues.

This clone was recorded a few times. The chain has TRBV28 and TRBJ1-1; tentatively, D is TRBD1 (6 bases). Trimming shortened V by 2 bases and J by 1 base, and 14 bases separated the two germline ends. Germline CDR1 reads MDHEN; CDR2 reads SYDVKM. The CDR3 extends over 16 amino acids. The CDR3 sequence: CASSLSRGLGNTEAFF. The CDR3 coding sequence is TGTGCCAGCAGTTTAAGCAGGGGATTGGGGAACACTGAAGCTTTCTTT.

The rearrangement links TRBV7-3 to TRBJ1-2; the D gene is possibly TRBD1 (6 bases). Trimming left V 0 bases short and J 4 bases short, with 9 bases between. Germline V gene sequence: CDR1 SGHTA, CDR2 FQGTGA. CDR3 length: 14 residues. This CDR3 is CASSLTTGTYGYTF. In nucleotides, the CDR3 is TGTGCCAGCAGCTTAACAACAGGGACCTATGGCTACACCTTC.

The chain combines TRBV7-8 with TRBJ1-2; D remains ambiguous. The V gene lost 4 bases and the J gene lost 3 bases, with 6 bases spanning the gap. CDR1 and CDR2 (germline): SGHVS, FQNEAQ. The length of the CDR3 is 12 residues. CDR3 in amino acids: CASSYLDYGYTF. CDR3 DNA sequence: TGTGCCAGCAGCTACTTGGACTATGGCTACACCTTC.

This clone has just a few counts. The rearrangement uses TRBV7-9 and TRBJ1-6; 8 nucleotides agree with TRBD1. J gave up 10 bases and V 5 bases, and 7 bases lay outside the gene matches. The CDR3 length is 14 residues. CDR1 and CDR2 from the germline V gene are SEHNR and FQNEAQ (reference sequence). In DNA form, the CDR3 reads TGTGCCAGCAGCCGCGGGACAGGCGAGTCACCCCTCCACTTT. It codes for CASSRGTGESPLHF.

Details on this clone: Its ends do not fully match the called genes, so a read error is possible. The CDR3 here is CASSDSAGPQHF. The CDR3 DNA is TGTGCCAGCAGTGACTCGGCGGGGCCCCAGCATTTT. The chain joins TRBV6-5 to TRBJ1-5; D is undetermined. This CDR3 has 12 amino acids. CDR1 MNHEY and CDR2 SVGAGI come from the germline V gene.

This sequence joins TRBV12-5 and TRBJ1-5; TRBD1 might be the D (6 bases). With 1 base removed from V and 0 bases from J, the gap between germline ends came to 16 bases. The CDR3 has 18 amino acids. Looked up from germline, CDR1 is LGHNT and CDR2 is FRNRAP. The CDR3, as DNA: TGTGCTAGTGGTTTGGCCAGATCCTGGACAGATAGCAATCAGCCCCAGCATTTT. Residues: CASGLARSWTDSNQPQHF. Full variable domain (outside the CDR3, taken from reference TRBV12-5 and TRBJ1-5): DARVTQTPRHKVTEMGQEVTMRCQPILGHNTVFWYRQTMMQGLELLAYFRNRAPLDDSGMPKDRFSAEMPDATLATLKIQPSEPRDSAVYFCASGLARSWTDSNQPQHFGDGTRLSIL.

The chain couples TRBV5-4 to TRBJ1-2; TRBD1 is a possible D gene (5 bases). Trimming took off 1 base at V and 2 bases at J, with 12 bases between the two ends. The CDR3 totals 15 residues. Germline CDR1 reads SGHNT; CDR2 reads YYREEE (reference sequence). CDR3 coding DNA: TGTGCCAGCAGCTTGTTTACAGGAATGAACTATGGCTACACCTTC. Protein: CASSLFTGMNYGYTF.

V usage is TRBV10-2 and J usage is TRBJ1-1, with a weak D call TRBD1 (5 bases). Germline values: CDR1 WSHSY, CDR2 SAAADI. The CDR3 extends over 17 amino acids. V dropped 2 bases and J dropped 2 bases, with 18 bases sitting between them. Written as DNA, the CDR3 is TGCGCCAGCAGTGAGAGATCCTCCAACAGGCGTAACACTGAAGCTTTCTTT. It specifies CASSERSSNRRNTEAFF.

The rearrangement joins TRBV6-5 to TRBJ1-2; 7 bases are shared with TRBD1. The germline V gene encodes CDR1 MNHEY and CDR2 SVGAGI. The CDR3 contains 11 residues. With V trimmed by 6 bases and J by 8 bases, 3 bases remained unmatched. The CDR3 region has the DNA TGTGCCAGCAGGGGGACAGCGGGCTACACCTTC. Translating gives CASRGTAGYTF.

This chain uses TRBV5-4 with TRBJ1-2; D unresolved. The CDR3 contains 12 residues. With 4 bases removed from V and 8 bases from J, the gap between germline ends came to 12 bases. Germline CDR1 and CDR2: SGHNT and YYREEE (reference sequence). This CDR3 is CASSRSLLGYTF. DNA of the CDR3: TGTGCCAGCAGCCGGTCCCTCCTCGGCTACACCTTC.

The chain carries TRBV5-1 and TRBJ2-3; no firm D call. Germline V CDR1 and CDR2: SGHRS, YFSETQ. V was cut by 2 bases and J by 1 base, with 14 bases left in between. CDR3 length: 16 amino acids. The CDR3 loop is CASSFGPLEGTDTQYF. In DNA, the CDR3 is TGCGCCAGCAGCTTTGGGCCATTAGAAGGCACAGATACGCAGTATTTT.

J is TRBJ1-3 and V is TRBV18; no reliable D call. Trimming took off 2 bases at V and 4 bases at J, with 12 bases between the two ends. This CDR3 has 15 amino acids. Germline values: CDR1 KGHSH, CDR2 LQKENI. This CDR3 reads CASSPGRDEGNTIYF. The CDR3 nucleotides read TGTGCCAGCTCACCAGGGAGGGATGAAGGAAACACCATATATTTT.

The chain couples TRBV2 to TRBJ2-5, with D maybe TRBD1 (6 bases). V lost 5 bases, J lost 2 bases, and 12 bases lay in between. Germline values: CDR1 SNHLY, CDR2 FYNNEI. The CDR3 is 14 amino acids. CDR3 bases: TGTGCCAGCAGTTATTCAGGGGTACAAGAGACCCAGTACTTC. Encoded protein: CASSYSGVQETQYF.

The V and J genes are TRBV7-3 and TRBJ2-3, with D tentatively TRBD2 (6 bases). This CDR3 contains 15 residues. Trimming cost V 0 bases and J 6 bases, with 13 bases left between them. Looked up from germline, CDR1 is SGHTA and CDR2 is FQGTGA. This CDR3 reads CASSLTSGSRDTQYF. Written as DNA, the CDR3 is TGTGCCAGCAGCTTAACATCCGGGAGTCGTGATACGCAGTATTTT.

The chain links TRBV11-3 to TRBJ1-1; TRBD1 aligns across 7 bases. The V and J ends lost 5 bases and 7 bases, in that order; junction bases with no gene match: 7. This CDR3 has 13 amino acids. CDR1 SGHNT and CDR2 YENEEA come from the germline V gene. CDR3: CASSRSGTVEAFF. The DNA of the CDR3 is TGTGCCAGCAGCCGATCCGGGACAGTTGAAGCTTTCTTT. The full variable domain, with the rest looked up from reference TRBV11-3 and TRBJ1-1, is EAGVVQSPRYKIIEKKQPVAFWCNPISGHNTLYWYLQNLGQGPELLIRYENEEAVDDSQLPKDRFSAERLKGVDSTLKIQPAELGDSAVYLCASSRSGTVEAFFGQGTRLTVV.

The chain uses TRBV11-3 and TRBJ2-2; D is possibly TRBD1 (5 bases). V lost 4 bases and J 7 bases, leaving 16 bases between the germline ends. From germline, CDR1 is SGHNT and CDR2 YENEEA. The CDR3 is 15 amino acids. Here the CDR3 DNA reads TGTGCCAGCAGCTCCCGGCAGGGAAGCGTCGGGGAGCTGTTTTTT. Its protein is CASSSRQGSVGELFF.